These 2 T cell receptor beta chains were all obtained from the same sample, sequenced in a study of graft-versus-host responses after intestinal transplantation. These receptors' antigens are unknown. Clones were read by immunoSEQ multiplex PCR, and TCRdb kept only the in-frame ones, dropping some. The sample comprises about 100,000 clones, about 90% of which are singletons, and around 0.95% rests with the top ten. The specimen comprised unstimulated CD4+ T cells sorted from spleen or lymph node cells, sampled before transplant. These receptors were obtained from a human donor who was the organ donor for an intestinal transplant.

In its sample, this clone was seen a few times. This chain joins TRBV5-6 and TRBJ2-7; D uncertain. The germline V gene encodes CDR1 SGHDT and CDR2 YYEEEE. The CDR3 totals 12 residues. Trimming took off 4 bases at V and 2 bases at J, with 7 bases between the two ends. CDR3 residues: CASSQGTYEQYF. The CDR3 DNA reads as TGTGCCAGCAGCCAAGGTACCTACGAGCAGTACTTC.

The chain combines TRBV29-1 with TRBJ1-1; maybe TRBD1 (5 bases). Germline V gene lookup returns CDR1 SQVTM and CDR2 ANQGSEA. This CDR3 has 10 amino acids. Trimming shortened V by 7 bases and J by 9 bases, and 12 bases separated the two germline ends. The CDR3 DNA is TGCAGCGCGGAGGAGGGGAAAGCTTTCTTT. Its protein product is CSAEEGKAFF.